The rows below give T cell receptor beta chains drawn from one sample of a study of blood T cells in healthy people across ages. MiXCR was run by TCRdb on the 5' RACE reads, yielding one entry per CDR3 protein. The sample shows about 670,000 distinct CDR3 sequences, more than 45% of them seen only once. Sample: blood. The receptor set was obtained from an elderly woman in good health. The CDR3 runs from the conserved cysteine through the conserved F or W. The D gene is left open where the match is weak. Expanded clones are given a class, and other clones once, few, many or no size at all.

>TRBJ1-1|TRBV12-3/TRBV12-4|NA|many
CASRKQGIGTEAFF
TGTGCCAGCAGGAAACAGGGTATAGGCACTGAAGCTTTCTTT
>TRBJ1-1|TRBV25-1|TRBD1|many
CASRVQGADTEAFF
TGTGCCAGCAGGGTACAGGGGGCGGACACTGAAGCTTTCTTT
>TRBJ1-5|TRBV7-2|NA|NA
CASSLEVVQPQHF
TGTGCCAGCAGCTTAGAGGTGGTCCAGCCCCAGCATTTT
>TRBJ2-1|TRBV6-5|NA|NA
CASSYSGDFEQFF
TGTGCCAGCAGTTACAGTGGCGACTTCGAGCAGTTCTTC
>TRBJ2-4|TRBV10-3|TRBD1|NA
CAIRTGTGADGQYF
TGTGCCATCAGAACCGGGACAGGGGCCGACGGGCAGTACTTC
>TRBJ2-1|TRBV7-3|NA|many
CASSPGTLPNEQFF
TGTGCCAGCAGCCCCGGGACTCTTCCAAATGAGCAGTTCTTC
>TRBJ2-1|TRBV11-3|NA|NA
CASSLEHNNEQFF
TGTGCCAGCAGCTTAGAACACAACAATGAGCAGTTCTTC
>TRBJ2-1|TRBV5-1|TRBD1|few
CASSVQGVNEQFF
TGCGCCAGCAGCGTACAGGGGGTCAATGAGCAGTTCTTC
>TRBJ2-1|TRBV28|TRBD2|NA
CTSSRGTSGSNEQFF
TGTACCAGCAGTCGCGGGACTAGCGGTTCCAATGAGCAGTTCTTC
>TRBJ2-2|TRBV29-1|NA|few
CSGTWRDTGELFF
TGCAGCGGGACTTGGCGTGACACCGGGGAGCTGTTTTTT
>TRBJ2-7|TRBV29-1|NA|many
CSVVDSSYEQYF
TGCAGCGTTGTCGACAGTTCCTACGAGCAGTACTTC
>TRBJ2-5|TRBV7-2|NA|NA
CASSLWASLQETQYF
TGTGCCAGCAGCTTATGGGCCAGCCTCCAAGAGACCCAGTACTTC
>TRBJ1-5|TRBV6-1|TRBD1|NA
CASRGQGVSNQPQHF
TGTGCCAGCAGGGGACAGGGGGTCTCTAATCAGCCCCAGCATTTT
>TRBJ1-6|TRBV7-2|NA|few
CASSPAAVAYNSPLHF
TGTGCCAGCAGCCCGGCGGCGGTCGCCTATAATTCACCCCTCCACTTT
>TRBJ2-3|TRBV3-1|NA|NA
CASGVSGTDTQYF
TGTGCCAGCGGAGTTAGCGGCACAGATACGCAGTATTTT
>TRBJ1-1|TRBV29-1|TRBD1|NA
CSVDRGQGATFF
TGCAGCGTTGATAGGGGACAGGGGGCAACTTTCTTT
>TRBJ1-3|TRBV10-3|NA|NA
CAISLGPRLSDTIYF
TGTGCCATCAGCCTCGGCCCCCGATTGAGTGACACCATATATTTT
>TRBJ2-7|TRBV7-2|NA|NA
CASSWGIVTGSYEQYF
TGTGCCAGCAGCTGGGGAATAGTTACAGGGTCGTACGAGCAGTACTTC
>TRBJ2-2|TRBV5-1|NA|NA
CASSLLGEHGELFF
TGCGCCAGCAGCTTGTTGGGGGAGCACGGGGAGCTGTTTTTT
>TRBJ1-1|TRBV29-1|NA|NA
CSVARGLGTEAFF
TGCAGCGTCGCTAGGGGGTTGGGGACTGAAGCTTTCTTT
>TRBJ2-1|TRBV20-1|TRBD2|many
CSAPRLAGAYSEQFF
TGCAGTGCTCCAAGACTAGCGGGAGCGTACAGTGAGCAGTTCTTC
>TRBJ2-3|TRBV4-1|NA|many
CASRYGEADTQYF
TGCGCCAGCAGATACGGGGAGGCAGATACGCAGTATTTT
>TRBJ2-2|TRBV5-1|TRBD1|NA
CASNQGATGELFF
TGCGCCAGCAACCAGGGGGCGACCGGGGAGCTGTTTTTT
>TRBJ2-3|TRBV5-6|NA|many
CASSLFGTGRPTDTQYF
TGTGCCAGCAGCTTGTTTGGGACCGGACGTCCAACAGATACGCAGTATTTT
>TRBJ1-5|TRBV6-6|NA|NA
CASSNGIPRGNQPQHF
TGTGCCAGCAGTAACGGGATCCCTCGTGGCAATCAGCCCCAGCATTTT
>TRBJ2-5|TRBV20-1|TRBD2|once
CSARIAGAKETQYF
TGCAGTGCTAGAATAGCGGGGGCTAAAGAGACCCAGTACTTC
>TRBJ2-7|TRBV6-2/TRBV6-3|NA|NA
CASSYSAGYSYEQYF
TGTGCCAGCAGTTACTCCGCGGGGTACTCCTACGAGCAGTACTTC
>TRBJ2-7|TRBV12-3/TRBV12-4|NA|few
CASSLLSGANEQYF
TGTGCCAGCAGTTTACTCTCAGGGGCCAACGAGCAGTACTTC
>TRBJ2-1|TRBV7-9|NA|many
CASSLKLGDHEQFF
TGTGCCAGCAGCTTAAAATTGGGGGACCATGAGCAGTTCTTC
>TRBJ2-7|TRBV14|TRBD2|NA
CASSQERTSGRTFSYNEQYF
TGTGCCAGCAGCCAAGAACGGACTAGCGGGAGGACCTTCTCCTACAATGAGCAGTACTTC
>TRBJ1-2|TRBV7-2|TRBD1|NA
CASSSDRCGYTF
TGTGCCAGCAGCTCGGACAGGTGCGGCTACACCTTC
>TRBJ2-3|TRBV5-1|TRBD2|many
CASSPGRASEDTQYF
TGCGCCAGCAGCCCCGGGAGGGCCTCGGAAGATACGCAGTATTTT
>TRBJ1-5|TRBV18|NA|NA
CASSPEGGNPPQHF
TGTGCCAGCTCCCCGGAGGGAGGCAATCCGCCCCAGCATTTT
>TRBJ1-5|TRBV4-2|TRBD1|many
CASSQDSQGKQPQHF
TGTGCCAGCAGCCAAGATTCACAGGGGAAACAGCCCCAGCATTTT
>TRBJ2-5|TRBV5-1|NA|NA
CASSLEGPRETQYF
TGCGCCAGCAGCTTGGAGGGTCCCCGAGAGACCCAGTACTTC
>TRBJ2-3|TRBV27|NA|NA
CASSFGGGAADTQYF
TGTGCCAGCAGTTTTGGTGGGGGGGCCGCAGATACGCAGTATTTT
>TRBJ2-7|TRBV9|NA|few
CASSETFTRSSYNEQYF
TGTGCCAGCAGCGAGACCTTCACTCGGAGCTCCTACAATGAGCAGTACTTC
>TRBJ1-1|TRBV20-1|NA|many
CSASRPMRGTEAFF
TGCAGTGCTAGCCGACCCATGCGGGGCACTGAAGCTTTCTTT
>TRBJ2-5|TRBV15|TRBD1|NA
CATSRDPGQGVPQETQYF
TGTGCCACCAGCAGAGATCCCGGACAGGGGGTGCCTCAAGAGACCCAGTACTTC
>TRBJ2-7|TRBV7-2|TRBD2|NA
CASSSYSGGGYYEQYF
TGTGCCAGCAGCTCCTATAGCGGGGGGGGATACTACGAGCAGTACTTC
>TRBJ1-1|TRBV3-1|NA|few
CASSQVVLKNTEAFF
TGTGCCAGCAGCCAAGTCGTACTGAAGAACACTGAAGCTTTCTTT
>TRBJ2-5|TRBV7-2|NA|few
CASSGQGSETQYF
TGTGCCAGCAGTGGGCAGGGATCAGAGACCCAGTACTTC
>TRBJ2-1|TRBV6-2/TRBV6-3|NA|many
CASSPLATRGIHNEQFF
TGTGCCAGCAGTCCTCTCGCCACCAGGGGTATCCACAATGAGCAGTTCTTC
>TRBJ2-5|TRBV10-3|TRBD2|many
CAISPLAGVETQYF
TGTGCCATCAGTCCTCTAGCGGGGGTTGAGACCCAGTACTTC
>TRBJ1-4|TRBV7-2|NA|NA
CASSLASATNEKLFF
TGTGCCAGCAGCTTAGCGTCAGCAACTAATGAAAAACTGTTTTTT
>TRBJ2-5|TRBV27|NA|NA
CASSPVAAITTQYF
TGTGCCAGCAGCCCGGTGGCGGCTATTACAACCCAGTACTTC